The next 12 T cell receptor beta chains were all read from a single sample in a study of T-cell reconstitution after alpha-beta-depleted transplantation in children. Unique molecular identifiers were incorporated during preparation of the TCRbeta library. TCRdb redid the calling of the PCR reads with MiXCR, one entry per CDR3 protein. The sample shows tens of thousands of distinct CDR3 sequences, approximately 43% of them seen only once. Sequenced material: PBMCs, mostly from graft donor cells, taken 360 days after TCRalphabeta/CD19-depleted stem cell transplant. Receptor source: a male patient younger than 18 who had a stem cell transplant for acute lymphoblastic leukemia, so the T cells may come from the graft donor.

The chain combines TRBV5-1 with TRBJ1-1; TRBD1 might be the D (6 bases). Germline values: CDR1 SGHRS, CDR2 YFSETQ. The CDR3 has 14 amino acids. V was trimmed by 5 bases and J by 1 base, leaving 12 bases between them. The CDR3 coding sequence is TGCGCCAGCAGACCCGGGACACCGAACACTGAAGCTTTCTTT. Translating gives CASRPGTPNTEAFF.

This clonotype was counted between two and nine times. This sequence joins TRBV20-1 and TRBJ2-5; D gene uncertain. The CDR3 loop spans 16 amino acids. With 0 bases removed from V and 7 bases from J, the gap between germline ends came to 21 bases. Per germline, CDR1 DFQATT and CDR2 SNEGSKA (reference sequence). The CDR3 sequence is CSARDFDKLEAGTQYF. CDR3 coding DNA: TGCAGTGCTAGAGATTTTGATAAGCTCGAGGCAGGGACCCAGTACTTC.

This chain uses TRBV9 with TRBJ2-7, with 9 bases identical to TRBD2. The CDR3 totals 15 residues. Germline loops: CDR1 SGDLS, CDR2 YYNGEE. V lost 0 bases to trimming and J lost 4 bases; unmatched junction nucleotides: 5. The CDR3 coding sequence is TGTGCCAGCAGCGTAGAGACTAGCGGCCTTTACGAGCAGTACTTC. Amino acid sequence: CASSVETSGLYEQYF. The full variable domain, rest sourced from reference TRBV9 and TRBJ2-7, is DSGVTQTPKHLITATGQRVTLRCSPRSGDLSVYWYQQSLDQGLQFLIQYYNGEERAKGNILERFSAQQFPDLHSELNLSSLELGDSALYFCASSVETSGLYEQYFGPGTRLTVT.

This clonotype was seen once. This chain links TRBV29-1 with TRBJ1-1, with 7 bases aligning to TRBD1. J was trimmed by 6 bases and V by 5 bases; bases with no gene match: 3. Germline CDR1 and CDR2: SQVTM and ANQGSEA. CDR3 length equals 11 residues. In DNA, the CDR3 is TGCAGCGTTCAGGGGGTGGCTGAAGCTTTCTTT. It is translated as CSVQGVAEAFF.

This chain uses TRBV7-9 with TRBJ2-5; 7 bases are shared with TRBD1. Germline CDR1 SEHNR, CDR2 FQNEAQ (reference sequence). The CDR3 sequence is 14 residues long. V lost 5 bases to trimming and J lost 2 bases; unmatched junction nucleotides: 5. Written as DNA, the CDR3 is TGTGCCAGCAGCCTCGACAGGGCTCAAGAGACCCAGTACTTC. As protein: CASSLDRAQETQYF.

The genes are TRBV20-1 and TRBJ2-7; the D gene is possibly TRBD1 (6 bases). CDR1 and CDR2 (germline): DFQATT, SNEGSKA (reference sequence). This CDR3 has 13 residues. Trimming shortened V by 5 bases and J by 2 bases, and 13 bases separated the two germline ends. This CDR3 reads CSAYRAGAYEQYF. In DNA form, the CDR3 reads TGCAGTGCTTACAGGGCCGGAGCCTACGAGCAGTACTTC.

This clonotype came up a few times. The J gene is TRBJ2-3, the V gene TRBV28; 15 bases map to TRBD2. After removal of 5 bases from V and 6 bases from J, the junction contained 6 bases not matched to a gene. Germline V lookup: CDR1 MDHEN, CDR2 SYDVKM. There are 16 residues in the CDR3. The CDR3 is CASSPTGTSGRDTQYF. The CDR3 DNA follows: TGTGCCAGCAGTCCCACCGGGACTAGCGGGAGGGATACGCAGTATTTT.

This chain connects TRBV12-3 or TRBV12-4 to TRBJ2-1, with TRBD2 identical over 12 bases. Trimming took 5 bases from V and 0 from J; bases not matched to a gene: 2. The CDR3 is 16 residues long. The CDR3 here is CASSQTSGSSYNEQFF. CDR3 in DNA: TGTGCCAGCAGTCAGACTAGCGGGAGCTCCTACAATGAGCAGTTCTTC.

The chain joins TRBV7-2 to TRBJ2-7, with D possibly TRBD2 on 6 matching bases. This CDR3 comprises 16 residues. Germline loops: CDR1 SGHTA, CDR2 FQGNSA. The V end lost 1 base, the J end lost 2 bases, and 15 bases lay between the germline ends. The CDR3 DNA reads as TGTGCCAGCAGCTTAGTGAGCCGGGACTCCGCCTACGAGCAGTACTTC. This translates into CASSLVSRDSAYEQYF.

The CDR3 DNA is TGCGCCAGCAGCTTAGAACGGACAGGACCTACCGGGGAGCTGTTTTTT. This codes for CASSLERTGPTGELFF. The chain has TRBV5-1 and TRBJ2-2; 7 nucleotides agree with TRBD1. CDR3 length equals 16 residues. In germline, CDR1 is SGHRS, CDR2 YFSETQ. J gave up 5 bases and V 2 bases, and 9 bases lay outside the gene matches.

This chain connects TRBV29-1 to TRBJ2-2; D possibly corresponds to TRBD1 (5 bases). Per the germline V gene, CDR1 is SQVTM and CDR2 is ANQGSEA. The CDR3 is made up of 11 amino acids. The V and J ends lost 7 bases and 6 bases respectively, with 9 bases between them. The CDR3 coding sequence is TGCAGCGCGACCAGGGCCGGGGAGCTGTTTTTT. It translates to CSATRAGELFF.

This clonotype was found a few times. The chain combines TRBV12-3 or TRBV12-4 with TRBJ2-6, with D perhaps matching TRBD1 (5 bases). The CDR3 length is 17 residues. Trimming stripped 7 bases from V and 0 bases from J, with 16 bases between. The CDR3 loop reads CASTPRQTSSGANVLTF. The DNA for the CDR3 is TGTGCCAGCACCCCCAGACAGACCTCCTCTGGGGCCAACGTCCTGACTTTC.